This TCR beta chain was sequenced in a study of blood T cells in healthy people across ages. Study-wide findings and caveats: Lack of knowledge of donor CMV status possibly confounded expanded clonotype changes.

With a J-beta primer mix and a sample-barcoded 5' primer, a second PCR ran roughly 6 to 11 cycles. TCRdb used MiXCR to reprocess the 5' RACE reads, holding one entry per CDR3 protein. Of around 800,000 distinct CDR3 sequences in the sample, roughly 44% are singletons; the top ten hold 15% to 25%. CDR1 is SGDLS, CDR2 YYNGEE, per germline. The CDR3 length is 19 residues. Unmatched junction bases numbered 21, after V lost 0 bases and J lost 12 bases. Each sample used at least 6 million PBMCs. A note on this clonotype: Its antigen is still unknown.

The sample consisted of blood. This clonotype was sampled from a man in his 60s in good health. The rearrangement joins TRBV9 to TRBJ2-1, with TRBD2 matching over 10 bases. CDR3 region: CASSVGPELLAGGPGGQFF. In nucleotides, the CDR3 is TGTGCCAGCAGCGTAGGACCGGAACTGTTAGCGGGGGGTCCAGGCGGGCAGTTCTTC.